This is a list of T cell receptor beta chains from one sample in a study of vaccination and CD4 T cells after COVID-19. These TCRs' antigens remain unknown. TCRdb independently ran MiXCR on the PCR reads; one entry per CDR3 protein. Among over 10,000 distinct CDR3 sequences listed, 40% to 45% were seen once. The sample consisted of CD4+ T cells from blood, cultured in vitro. The receptors were sampled from a human donor who had recovered from COVID-19. CDR3s include the opening cysteine and the closing phenylalanine or tryptophan. The D gene is left open where the match is weak. Only part of the rows carry a size: once, few, many, or a class if the clone is expanded.

d_call	v_call	j_call	clone_size	cdr3_nt	cdr3_aa
.	TRBV6-1	TRBJ1-5	.	TGTGCCAGCAGTGGAGGGGGTGTGAGCAATCAGCCCCAGCATTTT	CASSGGGVSNQPQHF
TRBD2	TRBV6-5	TRBJ2-3	few	TGTGCCAGCAGTTACTCTATCCTAGCGGGAGGGCCGACAGATACGCAGTATTTT	CASSYSILAGGPTDTQYF
.	TRBV19	TRBJ1-1	few	TGTGCCAGTATGGGGCAAATGAACACTGAAGCTTTCTTT	CASMGQMNTEAFF
.	TRBV20-1	TRBJ2-5	once	TGCAGTGCCATTCTAGAGACCCAGTACTTC	CSAILETQYF
TRBD1	TRBV24-1	TRBJ2-1	.	TGTGCCACCAGTGACCCCGGGACAGGATCCTACAATGAGCAGTTCTTC	CATSDPGTGSYNEQFF
TRBD1	TRBV2	TRBJ1-1	.	TGTGCCAGCGGAGATGCGGGACAGGCGTATGCTTTCTTT	CASGDAGQAYAFF
TRBD2	TRBV19	TRBJ2-3	.	TGTGCCAGTAGATCCCCCGGGACTAGCGGGAGGAGAGGGACAGATACGCAGTATTTT	CASRSPGTSGRRGTDTQYF
.	TRBV6-1	TRBJ2-2	.	TGTGCCAGCAGTGGGAGACAGATAAACACCGGGGAGCTGTTTTTT	CASSGRQINTGELFF
TRBD1	TRBV6-1	TRBJ1-5	once	TGTGCCAGCAATCAAGGGACAGGGAGTTTCAGACAGCCCCAGCATTTT	CASNQGTGSFRQPQHF
TRBD1	TRBV11-2	TRBJ2-3	.	TGTGCCAGCAGCCCATGGACAGGGCCAGATACGCAGTATTTT	CASSPWTGPDTQYF
TRBD1	TRBV6-1	TRBJ2-7	.	TGTGCCAGCAGAGACGGGACAGCCTACGAGCAGTACTTC	CASRDGTAYEQYF
.	TRBV7-9	TRBJ1-2	once	TGTGCCAGCAGCTCCGATAGGGGATCGGGGGCCGGCTATGGCTACACCTTC	CASSSDRGSGAGYGYTF
.	TRBV25-1	TRBJ2-3	.	TGTGCCAGCAGTGAACCCGGACTAAAAACAGATACGCAGTATTTT	CASSEPGLKTDTQYF
TRBD2	TRBV6-1	TRBJ2-5	.	TGTGCCAGCCGGGGACTAGCGGGTTTCCAAGAGACCCAGTACTTC	CASRGLAGFQETQYF